Here is one T cell receptor (beta chain) with its context. Its antigen is as yet unknown. An equimolar mix of two oligonucleotides served as the beta constant-region primer for TRBC1 and TRBC2. Nested alpha and beta constant-region primers with the SP2 primer drove four PCR rounds on ligated cDNA. Via MiXCR, TCRdb re-called the UMI-ligation and nested PCR reads, giving one row per CDR3 protein. In the table there are 140,000 to 150,000 distinct CDR3 sequences, over 20% of which are singletons. This sample was taken from a study of naive and memory T cell subsets. CDR1 and CDR2 from the germline V gene are DFQATT and SNEGSKA (reference sequence). Trimming left V 1 base short and J 7 bases short, with 17 bases between. The CDR3 totals 15 residues. Study-level points and caveats: Especially in CD8 cells, naive repertoires contained a few larger clonotypes, possibly CD45RA-re-expressing memory cells.

CD4+ T cell IFNgamma after overnight CMV lysate exposure gave donor CMV status. The source of this sequence is a human donor in good health. Sequences were obtained from naive CD4+ T cells from blood. The V and J genes are TRBV20-1 and TRBJ2-1, with D perhaps matching TRBD2 (6 bases). CDR3 protein: CSARGIPGEGNEQFF. For the CDR3, the DNA is TGCAGTGCTAGAGGCATACCGGGAGAGGGTAATGAGCAGTTCTTC.